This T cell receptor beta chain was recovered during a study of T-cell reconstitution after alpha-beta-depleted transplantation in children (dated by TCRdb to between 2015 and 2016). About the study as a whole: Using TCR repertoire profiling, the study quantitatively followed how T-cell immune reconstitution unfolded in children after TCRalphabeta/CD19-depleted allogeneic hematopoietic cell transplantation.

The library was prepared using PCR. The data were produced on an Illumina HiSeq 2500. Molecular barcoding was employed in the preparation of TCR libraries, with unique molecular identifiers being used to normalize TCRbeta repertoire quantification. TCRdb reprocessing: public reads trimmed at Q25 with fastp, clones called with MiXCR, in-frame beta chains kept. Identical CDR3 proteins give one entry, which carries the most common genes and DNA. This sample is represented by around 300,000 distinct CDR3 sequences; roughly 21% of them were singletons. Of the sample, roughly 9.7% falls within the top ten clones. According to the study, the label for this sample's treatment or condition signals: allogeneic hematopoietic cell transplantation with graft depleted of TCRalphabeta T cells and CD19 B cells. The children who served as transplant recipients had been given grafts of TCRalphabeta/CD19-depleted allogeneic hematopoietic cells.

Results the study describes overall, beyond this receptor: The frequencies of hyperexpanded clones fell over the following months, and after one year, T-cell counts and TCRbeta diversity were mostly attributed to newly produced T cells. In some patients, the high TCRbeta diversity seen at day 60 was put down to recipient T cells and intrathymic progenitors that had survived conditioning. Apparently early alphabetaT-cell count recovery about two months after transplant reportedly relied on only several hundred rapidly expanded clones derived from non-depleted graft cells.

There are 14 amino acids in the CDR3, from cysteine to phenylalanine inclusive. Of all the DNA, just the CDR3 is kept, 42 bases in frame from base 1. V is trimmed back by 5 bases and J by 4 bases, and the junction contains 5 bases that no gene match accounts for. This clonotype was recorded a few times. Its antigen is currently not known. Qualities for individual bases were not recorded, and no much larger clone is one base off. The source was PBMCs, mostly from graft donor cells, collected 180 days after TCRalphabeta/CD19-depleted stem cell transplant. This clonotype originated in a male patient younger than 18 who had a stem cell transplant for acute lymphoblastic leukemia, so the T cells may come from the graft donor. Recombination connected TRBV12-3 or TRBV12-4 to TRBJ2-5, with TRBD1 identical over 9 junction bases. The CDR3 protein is CASSLHRGRETQYF. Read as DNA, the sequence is TGTGCCAGCAGTCTCCACAGGGGGCGAGAGACCCAGTACTTC.